This TCR beta chain was sequenced during a study of technical replicates of blood from several donors. Germline CDR1 SGHVS, CDR2 FQNEAQ. V lost 3 bases to trimming and J lost 2 bases, with 2 bases between them. The CDR3 spans 11 residues. This clone was detected once. Sequenced by immunoSEQ multiplex PCR; TCRdb stores in-frame clones only, minus some. The sample contains over 80,000 clones, about 96% of which appear only once. The rearrangement joins TRBV7-8 to TRBJ2-7, with D hard to call. This clonotype was obtained from a human donor in good health. Input material: T cells isolated from PBMCs. The CDR3 is CASSFTYEQYF. For the CDR3, the DNA is TGTGCCAGCAGCTTTACCTACGAGCAGTACTTC.